The 7 T cell receptor beta chains below were found in one sample sequenced in a study of T-cell memory formation after mild COVID-19. One entry per CDR3 protein, called by TCRdb with MiXCR from the 5' RACE reads. There are hundreds of thousands of distinct CDR3 sequences in the sample; 12% to 15% occur only once, and about 24% lies in the top ten. Source material: PBMCs or a T cell subset sorted from them (not recorded which). The receptors were gathered from a man aged 18 to 29 who had mild COVID-19 (a few samples of this study predate the infection). Cell type and time point are not known.

This clonotype was counted once. V usage is TRBV7-2 and J usage is TRBJ2-5, with a possible D match to TRBD1 (5 bases). CDR3 size: 14 residues. Trimming shortened V by 5 bases and J by 5 bases, and 15 bases separated the two germline ends. Looked up from germline, CDR1 is SGHTA and CDR2 is FQGNSA. The CDR3 bases are TGTGCCAGCAGCCGGGCCTCCAAGGGGGAGACCCAGTACTTC. It is translated as CASSRASKGETQYF.

This clonotype was picked up a small number of times. This chain connects TRBV20-1 to TRBJ2-7, with 11 bases that match TRBD1. CDR1 and CDR2 from the germline V gene are DFQATT and SNEGSKA (reference sequence). The CDR3 loop spans 12 amino acids. V lost 7 bases and J lost 3; bases outside the gene matches: 2. The CDR3 sequence: CSVGTGGYEQYV. CDR3 nucleotides: TGCAGTGTCGGGACAGGGGGCTACGAGCAGTACGTC.

The gene calls are TRBV7-9 and TRBJ2-7; 7 nucleotides agree with TRBD1. The junction had 17 bases not matched to a gene; V was cut back by 1 base and J by 2 bases. The germline V gene has CDR1 SEHNR and CDR2 FQNEAQ (reference sequence). CDR3 length: 19 residues. The CDR3 loop is CASSLGSVGPRTGAYEQYF. The CDR3 bases are TGTGCCAGCAGCTTAGGGTCTGTGGGTCCGAGGACAGGAGCCTACGAGCAGTACTTC. The full variable domain, completed using reference TRBV7-9 and TRBJ2-7, is DTGVSQNPRHKITKRGQNVTFRCDPISEHNRLYWYRQTLGQGPEFLTYFQNEAQLEKSRLLSDRFSAERPKGSFSTLEIQRTEQGDSAMYLCASSLGSVGPRTGAYEQYFGPGTRLTVT.

This clonotype appeared a few times. The CDR3 loop is CASSPGLTTENTEAFF. The CDR3 coding sequence is TGTGCCAGCTCACCAGGACTAACGACGGAGAACACTGAAGCTTTCTTT. The chain is built from TRBV18 and TRBJ1-1; D remains unclear. This CDR3 comprises 16 residues. Looked up from germline, CDR1 is KGHSH and CDR2 is LQKENI. V was trimmed by 2 bases and J by 1 base, leaving 14 bases between them. The entire variable domain, with the rest obtained from reference TRBV18 and TRBJ1-1, is as follows: NAGVMQNPRHLVRRRGQEARLRCSPMKGHSHVYWYRQLPEEGLKFMVYLQKENIIDESGMPKERFSAEFPKEGPSILRIQQVVRGDSAAYFCASSPGLTTENTEAFFGQGTRLTVV.

The chain has TRBV4-3 and TRBJ2-2, with a possible D match to TRBD1 (6 bases). The germline gives CDR1 LGHNA, CDR2 YSLEER. Trimming cost V 0 bases and J 7 bases, with 12 bases left between them. CDR3 length: 15 amino acids. This chain's CDR3 is CASSQEGRGIGELFF. Written as DNA, the CDR3 is TGCGCCAGCAGCCAAGAAGGCAGGGGCATCGGGGAGCTGTTTTTT.

Remarks on this clonotype: A junction boundary mismatches the germline segment, possibly from a read error. CDR3 in DNA: TGTGCCAGCAGATACTCATATTCTCCGAGTGATCAGCCCCAGCATTTT. Its protein is CASRYSYSPSDQPQHF. This rearrangement joins TRBV6-5 to TRBJ1-5; no clear D gene. Germline values: CDR1 MNHEY, CDR2 SVGAGI. The CDR3 covers 16 residues.

In this sample, this clonotype turned up a few times. This chain connects TRBV7-9 to TRBJ1-4; a weak D match, TRBD1 (5 bases). CDR3 length equals 15 residues. CDR1 SEHNR and CDR2 FQNEAQ come from the germline V gene (reference sequence). V shed 5 bases and J shed 3 bases, with 13 bases lying between them. The DNA of the CDR3 is TGTGCCAGCAGCGGGACCCAAGGGGCTAATGAAAAACTGTTTTTT. Translating it yields CASSGTQGANEKLFF.